The 25 T cell receptor beta chains listed next were all sequenced from one sample in a study of T cells expressing NK-cell markers. TCRdb re-called the 5' RACE reads; every CDR3 protein appears as one record, without DNA. The table lists 200,000 to 300,000 distinct CDR3 sequences. Sequenced input: blood T cells: a sorted CD56 or NKG2C T cell subset, CD4+ or CD8+ T cells, or bulk PBMC T cells (not recorded which). The receptors originated from a woman aged 18 to 69 in good health.

The chain employs TRBV5-4 and TRBJ2-7; checking the TCRdb D call of TRBD1 is not possible without DNA. This CDR3 contains 15 residues. The germline gives CDR1 SGHNT, CDR2 YYREEE (reference sequence). CDR3 amino acids: CASRADRGPSYEQYF.

The rearrangement links TRBV7-2 to TRBJ2-1. CDR1 and CDR2 (germline): SGHTA, FQGNSA. The CDR3 spans 17 residues. This CDR3 reads CASSLVGVGGGYNEQFF.

The CDR3 spells CASRSGLAGRVETQYF. V gene TRBV5-5 combines with J gene TRBJ2-5; the TCRdb D gene call, TRBD2, has no DNA to confirm it. Germline CDR1 reads SGHKS; CDR2 reads YYEKEE (reference sequence). The CDR3 contains 16 residues.

The gene calls are TRBV18 and TRBJ1-5; no DNA is available, so the TRBD1 call from TCRdb remains unchecked. The CDR3 covers 15 residues. Per the germline V gene, CDR1 is KGHSH and CDR2 is LQKENI. CDR3 sequence reads: CASSPGQGIYQPQHF.

The chain uses TRBV12-3 or TRBV12-4 and TRBJ1-3; TCRdb outputs TRBD1, but without DNA this stays unchecked. CDR3 size: 14 residues. The CDR3 protein is CASSDRAGGNTIYF.

The rearrangement links TRBV20-1 to TRBJ1-2; TCRdb returns TRBD1, unconfirmable since there is no DNA. This CDR3 is built from 11 residues. Germline V gene data show CDR1 as DFQATT and CDR2 as SNEGSKA (reference sequence). The CDR3 reads CSAVDRDGYTF.

The chain recombines TRBV4-2 with TRBJ1-4. Per the germline V gene, CDR1 is LGHNA and CDR2 is YNFKEQ. This CDR3 region has 16 residues. CDR3 region: CASSQASGQENEKLFF.

The chain combines TRBV6-2 or TRBV6-3 with TRBJ2-1. The CDR3 covers 15 residues. In germline, CDR1 is MNHEY, CDR2 SVGEGT. This CDR3 reads CASSVYGYSYNEQFF.

V gene TRBV19 combines with J gene TRBJ1-5; TCRdb's D call of TRBD1 is untestable without DNA. Germline V gives CDR1 LNHDA, CDR2 SQIVND (reference sequence). The CDR3 is 15 residues long. The CDR3 here is CASSIYRGGNQPQHF.

The chain links TRBV6-5 to TRBJ2-1; TCRdb outputs TRBD1, but without DNA this stays unchecked. This CDR3 is built from 15 residues. Germline V CDR1 and CDR2: MNHEY, SVGAGI. Here the CDR3 reads CASSSERGAINEQFF.

The chain is built from TRBV12-3 or TRBV12-4 and TRBJ2-1. CDR3 size: 11 residues. The CDR3 spells CASSFRQREFF.

V is TRBV7-9 and J is TRBJ1-6; TCRdb proposes TRBD1, but this gene call is untestable without DNA. This CDR3 region has 16 residues. Germline V lookup: CDR1 SEHNR, CDR2 FQNEAQ (reference sequence). CDR3 protein: CASSLGGQPNNSPLHF.

The chain carries TRBV20-1 and TRBJ1-5; TCRdb selects TRBD1, and the lack of DNA leaves this call unchecked. Germline V gene sequence: CDR1 DFQATT, CDR2 SNEGSKA (reference sequence). The CDR3 extends over 14 amino acids. The CDR3 spells CSARGTGLNQPQHF.

The chain employs TRBV6-2 or TRBV6-3 and TRBJ1-2; the D gene TCRdb calls, TRBD1, cannot be checked with no DNA. The CDR3 extends over 11 amino acids. The germline gives CDR1 MNHEY, CDR2 SVGEGT. The CDR3 loop is CASSSGPGSTF.

This sequence joins TRBV7-8 and TRBJ1-5; with no DNA, the TCRdb D assignment of TRBD1 cannot be verified. The CDR3 has 16 residues. Germline V gene lookup returns CDR1 SGHVS and CDR2 FQNEAQ. CDR3 protein: CASSLGTRGGSQPQHF.

The gene calls are TRBV20-1 and TRBJ1-5; TCRdb's D call, TRBD1, is unchecked because there is no DNA. Germline CDR1 and CDR2: DFQATT and SNEGSKA (reference sequence). CDR3 length: 17 amino acids. CDR3 protein: CSARSVQGKGRNQPQHF.

The genes are TRBV18 and TRBJ2-1; the D gene TCRdb calls, TRBD1, cannot be checked with no DNA. This CDR3 region has 16 residues. In germline, CDR1 is KGHSH, CDR2 LQKENI. CDR3 sequence reads: CASSPQGTGAGSEQFF.

This rearrangement joins TRBV5-5 to TRBJ1-3. The CDR3 is 16 amino acids. CDR1 SGHKS and CDR2 YYEKEE come from the germline V gene (reference sequence). The CDR3 protein is CASSRGGLLSGNTIYF.

V and J are TRBV5-1 and TRBJ2-6. CDR1 SGHRS and CDR2 YFSETQ come from the germline V gene. The length of the CDR3 is 15 residues. The CDR3: CASSYDRAGANVLTF.

V and J are TRBV5-6 and TRBJ1-4. This CDR3 has 14 residues. Germline loops: CDR1 SGHDT, CDR2 YYEEEE. The CDR3 loop reads CASRGGGDGEKLFF.

The chain uses TRBV5-6 and TRBJ2-2; as DNA is missing, the TRBD2 call by TCRdb cannot be tested. CDR1 and CDR2 from the germline V gene are SGHDT and YYEEEE. The CDR3 contains 20 residues. CDR3 sequence reads: CASSLIRATSGSGNTGELFF.

V gene TRBV24-1 combines with J gene TRBJ2-1; with no DNA, the TCRdb D assignment of TRBD2 cannot be verified. This CDR3 is 19 amino acids long. Germline V CDR1 and CDR2: KGHDR, SFDVKD. The CDR3 reads CATSDQPGTSGSSYNEQFF.

This rearrangement joins TRBV14 to TRBJ1-2; absent DNA, TCRdb's TRBD1 call cannot be checked. The CDR3 consists of 13 residues. Germline V gives CDR1 SGHDN, CDR2 FVKESK. CDR3 in amino acids: CASSQVRSRDGTF.

The genes are TRBV28 and TRBJ2-5; TCRdb's assignment of TRBD1 cannot be checked, as there is no DNA. The CDR3 length is 13 residues. The germline V gene encodes CDR1 MDHEN and CDR2 SYDVKM. The CDR3 spells CASRETRAETQYF.

The chain combines TRBV6-5 with TRBJ2-7. This CDR3 is built from 14 residues. Germline V gene lookup returns CDR1 MNHEY and CDR2 SVGAGI. The CDR3 protein is CASSYSWKGYEQYF.